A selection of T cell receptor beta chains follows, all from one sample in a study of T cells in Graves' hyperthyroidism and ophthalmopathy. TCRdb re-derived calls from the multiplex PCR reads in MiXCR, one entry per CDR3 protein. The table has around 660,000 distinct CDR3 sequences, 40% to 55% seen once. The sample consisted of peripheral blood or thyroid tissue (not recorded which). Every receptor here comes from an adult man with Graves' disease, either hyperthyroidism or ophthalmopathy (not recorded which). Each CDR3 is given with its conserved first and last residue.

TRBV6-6	CASSYGAYQETQYF
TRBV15	CATDRGSNEKLFF
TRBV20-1	CSASSYFGSSGGSYEQYF
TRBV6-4	CASSDVTSGLQETQYF
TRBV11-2	CASSLETGRSAFF
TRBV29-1	CSVVSANSYEQYF
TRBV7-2	CASSFRDRAGSYEQYF
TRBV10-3	CAISEGADEAFF
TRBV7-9	CASSLKAWSRGRNEKLFF
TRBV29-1	CSVGGTWNTEAFF
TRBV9	CASSVRGVGYEQYF
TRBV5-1	CASSGEGQSTDTQYF
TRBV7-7	CASSFEGAGDEQYF
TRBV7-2	CASSRPGQGFAGTGELFF
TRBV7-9	CASSRGTGSHEQYF
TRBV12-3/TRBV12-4	CASSLFESNQPQHF
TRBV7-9	CASSLEQTTGELFF
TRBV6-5	CASSYVGEPNGYTF
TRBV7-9	CASSSQGAGRGLSPLHF
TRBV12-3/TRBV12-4	CASSASGSSYNSPLHF
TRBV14	CASSPRDRGEDTEAFF
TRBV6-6	CASSLQTGRAFF
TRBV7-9	CASRLGRGITGELFF
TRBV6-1	CAAKDENTGELFF
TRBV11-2	CASSLLRRGTGEKLFF
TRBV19	CAWSVPGNSPLHF
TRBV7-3	CASSLDGGNSGNTIYF
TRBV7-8	CASSQQGYTGELFF
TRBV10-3	CAISTGSGRANVLTF